This is a list of T cell receptor beta chains from one sample in a study of blood T cell repertoires in COVID-19. The table came from immunoSEQ multiplex PCR; TCRdb's copy has only in-frame clones and leaves some out. This table has under 450,000 clones, approximately 80% appearing once. The sample comprised peripheral blood. Receptors originate from a human donor with acute or convalescent COVID-19. The donor label of this sample is uncertain. The CDR3 runs from the conserved cysteine through the conserved F or W. D genes are given only for firm matches. The size of a clone is reported for some rows only, either as once, few or many, or as a class for expanded clones.

cdr3_aa	cdr3_nt	d_call	clone_size	v_call	j_call
CASRVSGAKYNEQFF	TGTGCCAGCAGGGTGAGCGGGGCTAAATACAATGAGCAGTTCTTC	TRBD2	.	TRBV2	TRBJ2-1
CASSQELVYEQYF	TGCGCCAGCAGCCAAGAGTTAGTCTACGAGCAGTACTTC	.	.	TRBV4-1	TRBJ2-7
CASSPDGTGSYGYTF	TGCGCCAGCAGCCCAGACGGGACAGGGAGCTATGGCTACACCTTC	TRBD1	.	TRBV5-1	TRBJ1-2
CASSLGLGATYGYTF	TGTGCCAGCAGCTTAGGTCTGGGGGCGACCTATGGCTACACCTTC	.	.	TRBV7-9	TRBJ1-2
CASSYDRGVQYF	TGTGCCAGCAGTTACGATCGCGGGGTTCAGTACTTC	.	.	TRBV6-2/TRBV6-3	TRBJ2-4
CASSLNLNTEAFF	TGTGCCAGCAGTTTAAACTTGAACACTGAAGCTTTCTTT	.	.	TRBV12-3/TRBV12-4	TRBJ1-1
CASSMGQINQPQHF	TGTGCCAGTAGTATGGGGCAAATCAATCAGCCCCAGCATTTT	.	.	TRBV19	TRBJ1-5
CASSMYGGGSLEKLFF	TGTGCCAGTAGCATGTATGGCGGGGGGAGCCTTGAAAAACTGTTTTTT	.	.	TRBV19	TRBJ1-4
CASSLWGTGRQPQHF	TGTGCCAGCAGCTTATGGGGGACAGGGAGGCAGCCCCAGCATTTT	TRBD1	.	TRBV7-2	TRBJ1-5
CASRTLAGGPNEQFF	TGTGCCAGCAGGACCCTAGCGGGGGGGCCCAATGAGCAGTTCTTC	TRBD2	.	TRBV5-5	TRBJ2-1
CASSPGLGGGTDTQYF	TGTGCCAGCAGTCCGGGGCTAGGGGGGGGCACAGATACGCAGTATTTT	.	.	TRBV6-6	TRBJ2-3
CAWKQNYEQYF	TGTGCCTGGAAACAGAACTACGAGCAGTACTTC	.	.	TRBV30	TRBJ2-7
CASSPRTAVNTGELFF	TGTGCCAGCTCACCTAGGACAGCAGTGAACACCGGGGAGCTGTTTTTT	.	.	TRBV18	TRBJ2-2
CASSPPGQPSGGYTF	TGTGCCAGCTCACCTCCTGGACAGCCCTCGGGTGGCTACACCTTC	.	.	TRBV18	TRBJ1-2
CASSPVFSTDTQYF	TGTGCCAGCAGTCCAGTTTTCTCCACAGATACGCAGTATTTT	.	.	TRBV28	TRBJ2-3
CASSKTGDHNSPLHF	TGTGCCAGCAGCAAAACAGGGGACCATAATTCACCCCTCCACTTT	TRBD1	.	TRBV9	TRBJ1-6
CASSFYSVRGSNTEAFF	TGTGCCAGCAGTTTTTACAGTGTTCGGGGTTCGAACACTGAAGCTTTCTTT	.	.	TRBV28	TRBJ1-1
CASKGWQRWAFF	TGTGCCAGCAAAGGTTGGCAAAGGTGGGCGTTCTTC	.	.	TRBV6-5	TRBJ2-1
CAWSGLGGQDLHNYGYTF	TGTGCCTGGAGTGGGTTGGGGGGACAGGACCTTCACAACTATGGCTACACCTTC	TRBD1	few	TRBV30	TRBJ1-2
CASTTTSATNEQFF	TGTGCCAGCACTACAACTAGCGCCACCAATGAGCAGTTCTTC	TRBD2	.	TRBV6-6	TRBJ2-1
CASSRSGTNEQFF	TGTGCCAGCAGCCGTTCAGGGACAAATGAGCAGTTCTTC	.	.	TRBV7-9	TRBJ2-1
CASKIYRELNSPLHF	TGTGCCAGCAAAATATACAGGGAGCTTAATTCACCCCTCCACTTT	.	.	TRBV2	TRBJ1-6
CASSFTGGTEAFF	TGTGCCAGCAGCTTCACAGGGGGCACTGAAGCTTTCTTT	TRBD1	.	TRBV11-2	TRBJ1-1
CASSWGLVSYEQYF	TGCGCCAGCAGCTGGGGACTAGTGTCCTACGAGCAGTACTTC	TRBD2	.	TRBV5-1	TRBJ2-7
CASSPLRSGNNSPLHF	TGCGCCAGCAGCCCTTTAAGATCGGGTAATAATTCACCCCTCCACTTT	.	.	TRBV5-1	TRBJ1-6
CASSRQANEQFF	TGTGCCAGCAGCCGACAGGCCAATGAGCAGTTCTTC	.	few	TRBV12-3/TRBV12-4	TRBJ2-1
CASSSGTVTYEQYF	TGTGCCAGCAGCTCGGGGACTGTTACCTACGAGCAGTACTTC	.	.	TRBV11-2	TRBJ2-7
CASSFARRGVEKLFF	TGTGCCAGCAGTTTCGCCCGACGGGGTGTGGAAAAACTGTTTTTT	.	.	TRBV28	TRBJ1-4
CAWSVVYPGGAFF	TGTGCCTGGAGTGTAGTATATCCCGGAGGGGCTTTCTTT	.	.	TRBV30	TRBJ1-1
CASSLAPGLAGTAEQYF	TGCGCCAGCAGCTTGGCCCCAGGACTAGCGGGAACAGCCGAGCAGTACTTC	TRBD2	.	TRBV5-1	TRBJ2-7
CASSEQAGNTEAFF	TGTGCCAGCAGTGAACAGGCAGGGAACACTGAAGCTTTCTTT	.	.	TRBV6-1	TRBJ1-1
CAIGPGQEPNTEAFF	TGTGCCATTGGTCCGGGACAGGAGCCGAACACTGAAGCTTTCTTT	TRBD1	many	TRBV10-3	TRBJ1-1
CASSFDRGDQPQHF	TGTGCCAGCAGCTTTGACAGGGGGGATCAGCCCCAGCATTTT	TRBD1	.	TRBV5-5	TRBJ1-5
CASSAQGFGELFF	TGTGCCAGCAGCGCTCAGGGATTCGGGGAGCTGTTTTTT	.	few	TRBV7-9	TRBJ2-2
CASSHGSGGQETQYF	TGTGCCAGCAGCCACGGATCCGGGGGTCAAGAGACCCAGTACTTC	.	.	TRBV3-1/TRBV3-2	TRBJ2-5
CASSEGGNTEAFF	TGCGCCAGCAGTGAAGGGGGGAACACTGAAGCTTTCTTT	.	.	TRBV5-1	TRBJ1-1
CSVVTVLQANEKLFF	TGCAGCGTTGTAACAGTCCTTCAGGCTAATGAAAAACTGTTTTTT	.	once	TRBV29-1	TRBJ1-4
CASSSPWTGVLNEQFF	TGTGCCAGCAGTTCTCCATGGACAGGGGTTCTCAATGAGCAGTTCTTC	TRBD1	few	TRBV28	TRBJ2-1
CATSRQGTGGYHEQYF	TGTGCCACCAGCAGGCAGGGGACAGGGGGTTACCACGAGCAGTACTTC	TRBD1	.	TRBV15	TRBJ2-7
CASSPFQGVYGYTF	TGTGCCAGCAGTCCATTTCAGGGGGTCTATGGCTACACCTTC	TRBD1	.	TRBV27	TRBJ1-2
CASSFPGAGGQETQYF	TGTGCCAGCAGCTTCCCGGGGGCGGGGGGCCAAGAGACCCAGTACTTC	TRBD2	.	TRBV11-2	TRBJ2-5
CASSSYRGGEQYF	TGTGCCAGCAGCTCCTACAGGGGTGGCGAGCAGTACTTC	TRBD1	.	TRBV7-9	TRBJ2-7
CASSLFISGGSDEQYF	TGTGCCAGCAGCCTCTTCATTAGCGGGGGGAGCGACGAGCAGTACTTC	TRBD2	.	TRBV7-6	TRBJ2-7
CASNRGPSYEQYF	TGCGCCAGCAACAGGGGGCCGTCCTACGAGCAGTACTTC	TRBD1	.	TRBV5-1	TRBJ2-7
CASSLRPTAQNEKLFF	TGTGCCAGCAGCTTACGTCCCACAGCCCAAAATGAAAAACTGTTTTTT	.	few	TRBV7-8	TRBJ1-4
CASSPSARGMDTEAFF	TGTGCCAGCTCACCTTCGGCAAGAGGTATGGACACTGAAGCTTTCTTT	.	.	TRBV18	TRBJ1-1
CASSPWTGVTDTQYF	TGTGCCAGCAGCCCTTGGACTGGAGTCACAGATACGCAGTATTTT	.	.	TRBV7-2	TRBJ2-3
CARSFRGPYEQYF	TGTGCCAGAAGCTTCAGGGGGCCCTACGAGCAGTACTTC	TRBD1	.	TRBV5-3	TRBJ2-7
CAWKPLGQPDNYGYTF	TGTGCCTGGAAGCCCTTGGGACAACCCGATAACTATGGCTACACCTTC	.	.	TRBV30	TRBJ1-2
CASSPTGQTFNYGYTF	TGTGCCAGCTCACCTACGGGACAAACCTTTAACTATGGCTACACCTTC	.	.	TRBV18	TRBJ1-2
CASSLYRSNEQFF	TGCGCCAGCAGCTTGTATAGGAGCAATGAGCAGTTCTTC	.	.	TRBV5-1	TRBJ2-1
CASSNRESYNSPLHF	TGTGCCAGCAGCAACAGGGAATCCTATAATTCACCCCTCCACTTT	.	.	TRBV7-8	TRBJ1-6